This T cell receptor (beta chain) was retrieved from a study of patients and donors after allogeneic stem cell transplantation. The V gene end was trimmed by 8 bases and the J gene end by 7 bases; junction bases not matched to a gene: 8. The CDR3 is 14 residues long. Germline V gives CDR1 SNHLY, CDR2 FYNNEI. TCRdb reanalysed the RT-PCR reads using MiXCR and keeps one entry per CDR3 protein. The repertoire has 150,000 to 200,000 distinct CDR3 sequences, 30% of them found once; the top ten carry approximately 3%. This rearrangement joins TRBV2 to TRBJ1-4; 9 nucleotides agree with TRBD1. The TCR sequence derives from a human donor who was either an allogeneic HSCT recipient or a stem cell or donor lymphocyte infusion donor (not recorded which). It is not recorded whose cells these are; they may come from a transplant donor. The specimen was blood, either unsorted or a sorted T cell fraction (not recorded which). As DNA, the CDR3 is TGTGCCAGCGGGACAGGGCTTGGGTTTGAAAAACTGTTTTTT. It specifies CASGTGLGFEKLFF.